The 30 T cell receptor beta chains below come from one sample, sequenced in a study of beta chain features in type 1 diabetes. Study results and limitations: All four CD4+ subsets from Type 1 diabetes patients carried moderately but significantly shorter TCRB CDR3s.

No cognate antigen is known for these TCRs. Expressed TCRB transcripts were sequenced, since all the RNA that had been isolated was reverse transcribed. Sequencing was performed with immunoSEQ multiplex PCR; in TCRdb, only in-frame clones are kept and a portion is missing. The sample consists of 200,000 to 300,000 clones, around 13% of them appearing once. Sequences were obtained from naive CD4+ T cells from blood. The receptor source for this set is a man aged 25 to 40 with type 1 diabetes.

This chain joins TRBV18 and TRBJ1-1; 9 bases are shared with TRBD1. Germline values: CDR1 KGHSH, CDR2 LQKENI. The CDR3 is 14 amino acids. V was pared by 4 bases and J by 4 bases, with 4 bases of the junction left unmatched. CDR3 nucleotides: TGTGCCAGCTCACAGACAGGGGGTGGCACTGAAGCTTTCTTT. Translated, it gives CASSQTGGGTEAFF.

J is TRBJ1-5 and V is TRBV30; D unclear. V was trimmed by 2 bases and J by 5 bases, leaving 10 bases between them. This CDR3 comprises 13 residues. CDR1 and CDR2 from the germline V gene are GTSNPN and SVGIG (reference sequence). The CDR3 reads CAWSLQRDQPQHF. The CDR3 region has the DNA TGTGCCTGGAGTTTACAGCGGGATCAGCCCCAGCATTTT.

This clone has a handful of counts. The sample contains more than one DNA sequence encoding this CDR3. This sequence joins TRBV5-1 and TRBJ1-5; D gene unclear. CDR1 and CDR2 from the germline V gene are SGHRS and YFSETQ. The CDR3 has 13 residues. Trimming left V 2 bases short and J 4 bases short, with 7 bases between. The DNA for the CDR3 is TGCGCCAGCAGCTTAGGAGTTAATCAGCCCCAGCATTTT. This codes for CASSLGVNQPQHF.

The chain carries TRBV6-6 and TRBJ2-5; no clear D gene. The V end was cut by 2 bases, the J end by 2 bases, with 9 bases between. CDR3 length: 14 residues. CDR1 and CDR2 from the germline V gene are MNHNY and SVGAGI (reference sequence). In DNA, the CDR3 is TGTGCCAGCAGTTACAGTCAGATACAAGAGACCCAGTACTTC. Amino acids: CASSYSQIQETQYF.

The chain employs TRBV25-1 and TRBJ1-4, with 7 bases identical to TRBD1. The length of the CDR3 is 16 residues. V was clipped by 8 bases and J by 4 bases; unmatched bases: 13. Germline-derived CDR1 and CDR2 are MGHDK and SYGVNS. Written as DNA, the CDR3 is TGTGCCAGCTCCACCGACCAGGGGGTTGGTAATGAAAAACTGTTTTTT. This translates into CASSTDQGVGNEKLFF.

The chain recombines TRBV2 with TRBJ1-5; 8 positions match TRBD1. The CDR3 is 15 amino acids. CDR1 SNHLY and CDR2 FYNNEI come from the germline V gene. The J segment lost 0 bases and the V segment lost 2 bases, leaving 0 bases of the junction unmatched. In DNA, the CDR3 is TGTGCCAGCAGTGAAACAGGGGGTAGCAATCAGCCCCAGCATTTT. It codes for CASSETGGSNQPQHF.

J is TRBJ2-5 and V is TRBV6-5; 8 bases fit TRBD1. With 6 bases clipped from V and 1 base from J, the junction kept 4 bases outside the gene matches. The CDR3 totals 14 residues. The germline V gene has CDR1 MNHEY and CDR2 SVGAGI. The CDR3 nucleotides are TGTGCCAGCAGACAACAGGGGGGCCAAGAGACCCAGTACTTC. Its protein is CASRQQGGQETQYF.

The chain uses TRBV18 and TRBJ2-1; 9 nucleotides line up with TRBD1. Looked up from germline, CDR1 is KGHSH and CDR2 is LQKENI. The J segment lost 2 bases and the V segment lost 5 bases, leaving 1 base of the junction unmatched. The CDR3 runs 14 residues. CDR3 sequence: CASSRTGAYNEQFF. The CDR3 coding sequence is TGTGCCAGCTCAAGGACAGGGGCCTACAATGAGCAGTTCTTC.

This clone was detected only a few times. The chain couples TRBV2 to TRBJ2-1, with D perhaps TRBD2 (6 bases). Germline CDR1 is SNHLY and CDR2 is FYNNEI. The CDR3 contains 15 residues. V shed 2 bases and J shed 5 bases, with 13 bases lying between them. Here the CDR3 reads CASSESMVADNEQFF. CDR3 in DNA: TGTGCCAGCAGTGAATCAATGGTAGCGGACAATGAGCAGTTCTTC. Drawing the rest from reference TRBV2 and TRBJ2-1, the complete variable domain is EPEVTQTPSHQVTQMGQEVILRCVPISNHLYFYWYRQILGQKVEFLVSFYNNEISEKSEIFDDQFSVERPDGSNFTLKIRSTKLEDSAMYFCASSESMVADNEQFFGPGTRLTVL.

This clone has only a few counts. The rearrangement joins TRBV28 to TRBJ1-1; 7 positions match TRBD1. Trimming at V came to 6 bases and at J to 10 bases, leaving 8 bases not matched to a gene. Germline assignment: CDR1 MDHEN and CDR2 SYDVKM. This CDR3 spans 12 amino acids. The CDR3 sequence: CASSLTGAIAFF. In DNA form, the CDR3 reads TGTGCCAGCAGCCTTACAGGGGCGATAGCTTTCTTT.

CDR3 loop: CASSPGTVRTEAFF. The CDR3 coding sequence is TGTGCCAGTAGTCCCGGGACAGTAAGGACTGAAGCTTTCTTT. The chain carries TRBV19 and TRBJ1-1, with TRBD1 identical over 7 bases. The CDR3 has 14 residues. After removal of 5 bases from V and 5 bases from J, the junction contained 8 bases not matched to a gene. The germline CDR1 and CDR2 sequences are LNHDA and SQIVND (reference sequence).

The rearrangement uses TRBV19 and TRBJ2-6; D might be TRBD2 (5 bases). Germline CDR1 is LNHDA and CDR2 is SQIVND (reference sequence). The CDR3 contains 14 residues. Trimming stripped 6 bases from V and 4 bases from J, with 10 bases between. CDR3 sequence (DNA): TGTGCCAGTAGCCCGACTACCGGGGCCAACGTCCTGACTTTC. The encoded protein is CASSPTTGANVLTF.

V gene TRBV7-2 combines with J gene TRBJ2-5; D not certain. The germline V gene encodes CDR1 SGHTA and CDR2 FQGNSA. The CDR3 extends over 14 amino acids. The V and J ends lost 1 base and 1 base respectively, with 7 bases between them. The CDR3 DNA is TGTGCCAGCAGCTTAGGGCCTAGCCAAGAGACCCAGTACTTC. Protein sequence: CASSLGPSQETQYF.

The chain carries TRBV27 and TRBJ1-2; 7 nucleotides agree with TRBD1. Germline loops: CDR1 MNHEY, CDR2 SMNVEV (reference sequence). V dropped 4 bases and J dropped 2; count of bases not matched to a gene: 10. CDR3 length: 16 amino acids. CDR3 DNA: TGTGCCAGCAGTTCCCCCGGGGACAGCGGGAACTATGGCTACACCTTC. Its protein is CASSSPGDSGNYGYTF.

This clone has a handful of counts. The chain couples TRBV18 to TRBJ2-3; TRBD2 aligns across 8 bases. V trimming: 2 bases; J trimming: 1 base; junction bases outside the gene matches: 2. The CDR3 contains 15 residues. Germline CDR1 reads KGHSH; CDR2 reads LQKENI. The CDR3 DNA reads as TGTGCCAGCTCACCATTACTAGCGGGCACAGATACGCAGTATTTT. It encodes CASSPLLAGTDTQYF.

This rearrangement joins TRBV18 to TRBJ2-1, with D perhaps matching TRBD1 (5 bases). The CDR3 loop spans 14 amino acids. Trimming took 3 bases from V and 8 from J, leaving 14 bases between them. Germline loops: CDR1 KGHSH, CDR2 LQKENI. Written as DNA, the CDR3 is TGTGCCAGCTCACCGGGGCTAGAGGCTCATGAGCAGTTCTTC. This translates into CASSPGLEAHEQFF.

The chain has TRBV2 and TRBJ2-5; no clear D gene. CDR3 length equals 13 residues. Germline loops: CDR1 SNHLY, CDR2 FYNNEI. The ends were cut back, 2 bases at V and 5 bases at J, with 9 bases in the middle. The CDR3 DNA reads TGTGCCAGCAGTGAAAGTCTAGTGGAGACCCAGTACTTC. Encoded protein: CASSESLVETQYF. The whole variable domain, remainder taken from reference TRBV2 and TRBJ2-5, is EPEVTQTPSHQVTQMGQEVILRCVPISNHLYFYWYRQILGQKVEFLVSFYNNEISEKSEIFDDQFSVERPDGSNFTLKIRSTKLEDSAMYFCASSESLVETQYFGPGTRLLVL.

The chain joins TRBV5-4 to TRBJ2-5, with 8 bases aligning to TRBD2. CDR1 and CDR2 (germline): SGHNT, YYREEE (reference sequence). This CDR3 is built from 15 residues. V trimming: 5 bases; J trimming: 5 bases; junction bases outside the gene matches: 11. In DNA, the CDR3 is TGTGCCAGCAGACTGCTAGCGGGTGGGACGGAGACCCAGTACTTC. Its protein product is CASRLLAGGTETQYF.

This clone was counted only a few times. The rearrangement joins TRBV6-1 to TRBJ2-7, with D possibly matching TRBD2 (5 bases). Trimming removed 5 bases from V and 7 bases from J, with 15 bases in between. CDR1 and CDR2 from the germline V gene are MNHNS and SASEGT. CDR3 length: 13 amino acids. The DNA of the CDR3 is TGTGCCAGCAGTCTTACTAGTGGTCTGGAGCAGTACTTC. Translation: CASSLTSGLEQYF.

The chain couples TRBV6-5 to TRBJ2-1, with D possibly matching TRBD1 (6 bases). With 0 bases removed from V and 7 bases from J, the gap between germline ends came to 16 bases. Germline V lookup: CDR1 MNHEY, CDR2 SVGAGI. This CDR3 contains 16 residues. The CDR3 loop reads CASSYSSGRGGNEQFF. DNA for the CDR3: TGTGCCAGCAGTTACTCTTCCGGCAGGGGTGGAAATGAGCAGTTCTTC.

The rearrangement joins TRBV5-1 to TRBJ2-7; D is ambiguous. CDR3 size: 15 residues. Germline CDR1 and CDR2: SGHRS and YFSETQ. Trimming took 0 bases from V and 3 from J, leaving 13 bases between them. The CDR3 region is CASSLGRNYFYEQYF. CDR3 coding DNA: TGCGCCAGCAGCTTGGGCCGGAACTACTTCTACGAGCAGTACTTC.

This clone was detected only a few times. The chain employs TRBV9 and TRBJ2-2, with 8 positions matching TRBD1. After removal of 4 bases from V and 0 bases from J, the junction contained 5 bases not matched to a gene. Germline lookup yields CDR1 SGDLS and CDR2 YYNGEE. The CDR3 spans 16 residues. CDR3 amino acids: CASSTPDRANTGELFF. CDR3 sequence (DNA): TGTGCCAGCAGCACCCCGGACAGGGCGAACACCGGGGAGCTGTTTTTT.

This clone was observed a handful of times. The rearrangement joins TRBV29-1 to TRBJ1-4; tentative D call: TRBD1 (5 bases). Germline V gene sequence: CDR1 SQVTM, CDR2 ANQGSEA. The CDR3 extends over 12 amino acids. V dropped 6 bases and J dropped 4 bases, with 9 bases sitting between them. The CDR3 nucleotides are TGCAGCGTCCAGACAGATAATGAAAAACTGTTTTTT. Translated: CSVQTDNEKLFF. Combining the CDR3 with reference TRBV29-1 and TRBJ1-4 gives the whole variable domain SAVISQKPSRDICQRGTSLTIQCQVDSQVTMMFWYRQQPGQSLTLIATANQGSEATYESGFVIDKFPISRPNLTFSTLTVSNMSPEDSSIYLCSVQTDNEKLFFGSGTQLSVL.

This clone has more than one count but fewer than ten. The genes are TRBV19 and TRBJ2-7; the match to TRBD1 covers 9 bases. CDR3 length equals 14 residues. Per germline, CDR1 LNHDA and CDR2 SQIVND (reference sequence). Trimming took 4 bases from V and 6 from J; bases not matched to a gene: 7. CDR3 sequence (DNA): TGTGCCAGTAGTAGCCGGGACAGGGTTCGCGAGCAGTACTTC. Protein: CASSSRDRVREQYF. Drawing the rest from reference TRBV19 and TRBJ2-7, the complete variable domain is DGGITQSPKYLFRKEGQNVTLSCEQNLNHDAMYWYRQDPGQGLRLIYYSQIVNDFQKGDIAEGYSVSREKKESFPLTVTSAQKNPTAFYLCASSSRDRVREQYFGPGTRLTVT.

This clone was counted only a few times. The chain combines TRBV7-9 with TRBJ2-3; 7 positions agree with TRBD2. V lost 6 bases and J lost 2; bases outside the gene matches: 5. This CDR3 comprises 14 residues. CDR1 SEHNR and CDR2 FQNEAQ come from the germline V gene (reference sequence). CDR3 coding DNA: TGTGCCAGCAGTCTAGCGGATCTCACAGATACGCAGTATTTT. Amino acids: CASSLADLTDTQYF.

V and J are TRBV9 and TRBJ2-1, with TRBD2 identical over 11 bases. The CDR3 loop spans 15 amino acids. Germline CDR1 reads SGDLS; CDR2 reads YYNGEE. With V trimmed by 3 bases and J by 5 bases, 4 bases remained unmatched. CDR3 coding DNA: TGTGCCAGCAGCGCGCGACTAGCGGGGAACAATGAGCAGTTCTTC. Translating gives CASSARLAGNNEQFF.

This chain uses TRBV10-3 with TRBJ2-6; maybe TRBD1 (7 bases). V was trimmed by 0 bases and J by 0 bases, leaving 21 bases between them. Germline CDR1 is ENHRY and CDR2 is SYGVKD. This CDR3 has 21 amino acids. CDR3 loop: CAISESGAGQLLFSGANVLTF. The CDR3 region has the DNA TGTGCCATCAGTGAGTCGGGGGCGGGACAGCTTCTTTTCTCTGGGGCCAACGTCCTGACTTTC.

The V call is TRBV2, the J call TRBJ2-7; D is possibly TRBD1 (5 bases). The germline CDR1 and CDR2 sequences are SNHLY and FYNNEI. The V end was cut by 8 bases, the J end by 6 bases, with 17 bases between. The CDR3 length is 13 residues. The CDR3 here is CASGSTLGAEQYF. In DNA, the CDR3 is TGTGCCAGCGGGTCTACCCTAGGGGCCGAGCAGTACTTC.

This clone was seen a handful of times. The chain uses TRBV7-2 and TRBJ2-7; D uncertain. V lost 2 bases and J 1 base, leaving 9 bases between the germline ends. The CDR3 contains 14 residues. Germline values: CDR1 SGHTA, CDR2 FQGNSA. CDR3 in amino acids: CASSLLRQSYEQYF. In nucleotides, the CDR3 is TGTGCCAGCAGCTTACTGAGACAATCCTACGAGCAGTACTTC.

The V call is TRBV15, the J call TRBJ2-1, with D tentatively TRBD1 (7 bases). The CDR3 runs to 16 residues. Germline CDR1 and CDR2: LNHNV and YYDKDF (reference sequence). Between the trimmed V and J ends, which lost 7 bases and 0 bases, there was a span of 16 bases. In DNA, the CDR3 is TGTGCCACCAAGAAGGGGCGGGACAGCTCCTACAATGAGCAGTTCTTC. Translated, it gives CATKKGRDSSYNEQFF.